The entry below describes one T cell receptor beta chain. This CDR3 comprises 16 residues. Germline V gives CDR1 SEHNR, CDR2 FQNEAQ (reference sequence). V lost 2 bases, J lost 0 bases, and 5 bases stayed unmatched. This sample is part of a study of control samples from healthy donors and cancer patients. The repertoire was sequenced with immunoSEQ multiplex PCR; TCRdb's copy has only in-frame clones and lacks some. The sample includes approximately 110,000 clones, around nine tenths of them seen just once. Material for sequencing was blood. J is TRBJ2-7 and V is TRBV7-9, with 9 bases lining up with TRBD2. The receptor was isolated from a woman aged 45-65 years in good health. The CDR3 DNA reads as TGTGCCAGCAGCTTAATTAGCGGGGGCAACTCCTACGAGCAGTACTTC. Its translation is CASSLISGGNSYEQYF.